Sequencing of this T cell receptor beta chain was carried out in a study of blood T cell repertoires in COVID-19. Background on the study: Samples representing acute and convalescent COVID-19 were sourced from the United States, Italy and Spain. Sample material is recorded as cDNA or gDNA derived from T cells, B-cell-depleted T cells, or PBMCs.

As handled by the study authors: For nucleated cells, counts were estimated from reference gene primer amplification. Assay used: immunoSEQ multiplex PCR; TCRdb lists only in-frame clones, some missing. That table gives V, J and clone size, and the DNA gave D and trimming. The data contain about 160,000 clones, roughly 80% of them singletons. This CDR3 is 16 amino acids long. The germline V gene has CDR1 DFQATT and CDR2 SNEGSKA (reference sequence). V was clipped by 3 bases and J by 0 bases; unmatched bases: 3. This clone occurred once. The chain carries TRBV20-1 and TRBJ1-6; 9 bases fit TRBD1. Sequenced: peripheral blood. The source of this sequence is a man aged 65-85 years with acute or convalescent COVID-19. The CDR3 DNA follows: TGCAGTGCTAGTGGGACAGGGAGCTCCTATAATTCACCCCTCCACTTT. Translation: CSASGTGSSYNSPLHF.